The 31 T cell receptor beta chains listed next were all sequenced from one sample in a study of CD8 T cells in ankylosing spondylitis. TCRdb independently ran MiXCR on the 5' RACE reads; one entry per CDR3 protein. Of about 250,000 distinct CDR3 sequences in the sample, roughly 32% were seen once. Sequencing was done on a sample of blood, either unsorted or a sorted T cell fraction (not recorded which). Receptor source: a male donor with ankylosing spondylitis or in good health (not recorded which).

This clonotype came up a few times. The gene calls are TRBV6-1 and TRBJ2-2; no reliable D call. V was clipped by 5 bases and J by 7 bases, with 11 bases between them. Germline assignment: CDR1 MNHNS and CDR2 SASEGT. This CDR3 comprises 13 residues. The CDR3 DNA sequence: TGTGCCAGCAGTCCTCCGGTGGGCGGGGAGCTGTTTTTT. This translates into CASSPPVGGELFF.

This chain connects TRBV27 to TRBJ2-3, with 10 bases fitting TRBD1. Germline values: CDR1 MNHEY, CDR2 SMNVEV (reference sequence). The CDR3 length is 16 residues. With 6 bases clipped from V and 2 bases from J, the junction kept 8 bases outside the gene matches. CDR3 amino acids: CASSAWGQGNTDTQYF. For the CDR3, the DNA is TGTGCCAGCAGCGCCTGGGGACAGGGGAACACAGATACGCAGTATTTT.

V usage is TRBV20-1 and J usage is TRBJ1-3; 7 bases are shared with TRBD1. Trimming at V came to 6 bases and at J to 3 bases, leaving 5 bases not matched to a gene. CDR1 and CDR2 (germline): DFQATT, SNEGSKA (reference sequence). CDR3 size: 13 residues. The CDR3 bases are TGCAGTGCCAGACAGGGCGGTGGAAACACCATATATTTT. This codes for CSARQGGGNTIYF.

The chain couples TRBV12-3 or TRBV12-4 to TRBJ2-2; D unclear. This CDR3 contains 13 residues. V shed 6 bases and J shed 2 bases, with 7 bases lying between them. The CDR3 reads CASSRTNTGELFF. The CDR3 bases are TGTGCCAGCAGCCGCACTAACACCGGGGAGCTGTTTTTT.

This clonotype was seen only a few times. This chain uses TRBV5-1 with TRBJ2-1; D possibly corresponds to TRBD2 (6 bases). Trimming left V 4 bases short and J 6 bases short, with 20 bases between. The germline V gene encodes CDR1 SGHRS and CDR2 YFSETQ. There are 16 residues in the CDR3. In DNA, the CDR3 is TGCGCCAGCAGCCCAACCCCGGAGACTAGTATCAATGAGCAGTTCTTC. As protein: CASSPTPETSINEQFF.

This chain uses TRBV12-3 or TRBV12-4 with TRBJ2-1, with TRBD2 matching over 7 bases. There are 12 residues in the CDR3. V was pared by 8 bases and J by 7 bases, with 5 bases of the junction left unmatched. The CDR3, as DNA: TGTGCCAGCGGGACTAATCTGAATGAGCAGTTCTTC. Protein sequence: CASGTNLNEQFF.

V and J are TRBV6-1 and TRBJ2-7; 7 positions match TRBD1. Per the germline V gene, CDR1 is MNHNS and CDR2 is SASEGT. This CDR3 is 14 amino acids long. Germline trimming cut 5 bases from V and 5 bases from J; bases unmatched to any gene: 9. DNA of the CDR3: TGTGCCAGCAGTCAAACAGGGGCCCTGGACGAGCAGTACTTC. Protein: CASSQTGALDEQYF.

The CDR3 DNA sequence: TGTGCCAGCAGTTTACAGGGAATTGGTCGGGAGCAGTACTTC. Protein: CASSLQGIGREQYF. V is TRBV27 and J is TRBJ2-7, with D possibly being TRBD1 (5 bases). This CDR3 region has 14 residues. The germline V gene has CDR1 MNHEY and CDR2 SMNVEV (reference sequence). V was clipped by 2 bases and J by 7 bases, with 15 bases between them.

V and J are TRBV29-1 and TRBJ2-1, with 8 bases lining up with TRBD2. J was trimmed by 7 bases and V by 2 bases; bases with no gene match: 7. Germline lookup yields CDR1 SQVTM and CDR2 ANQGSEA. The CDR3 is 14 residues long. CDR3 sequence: CSVESSGPSNEQFF. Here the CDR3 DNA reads TGCAGCGTTGAATCTAGCGGGCCATCTAATGAGCAGTTCTTC.

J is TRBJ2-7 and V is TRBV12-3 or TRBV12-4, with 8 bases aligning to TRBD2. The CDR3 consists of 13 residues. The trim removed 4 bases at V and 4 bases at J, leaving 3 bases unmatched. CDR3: CASSSSGGYEQYF. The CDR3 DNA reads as TGTGCCAGCAGTTCCAGCGGGGGTTACGAGCAGTACTTC.

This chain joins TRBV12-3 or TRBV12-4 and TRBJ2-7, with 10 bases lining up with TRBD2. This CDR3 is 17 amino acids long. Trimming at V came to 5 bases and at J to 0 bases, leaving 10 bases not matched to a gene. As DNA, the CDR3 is TGTGCCAGCAGTCAGACTAGCGGGCGATCGTTCTCCTACGAGCAGTACTTC. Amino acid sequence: CASSQTSGRSFSYEQYF.

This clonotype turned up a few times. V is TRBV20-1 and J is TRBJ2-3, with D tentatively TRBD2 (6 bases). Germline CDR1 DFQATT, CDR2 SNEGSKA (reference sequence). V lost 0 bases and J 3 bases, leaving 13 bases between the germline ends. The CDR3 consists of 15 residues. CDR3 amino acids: CSARDSAGPTDTQYF. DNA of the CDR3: TGCAGTGCTAGAGATAGTGCGGGACCTACAGATACGCAGTATTTT.

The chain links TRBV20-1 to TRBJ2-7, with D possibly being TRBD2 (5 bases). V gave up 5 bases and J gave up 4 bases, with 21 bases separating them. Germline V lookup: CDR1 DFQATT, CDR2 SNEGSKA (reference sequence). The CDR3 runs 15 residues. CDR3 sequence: CSALPGSETAYEQYF. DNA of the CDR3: TGCAGTGCTCTCCCGGGGTCTGAAACGGCTTACGAGCAGTACTTC.

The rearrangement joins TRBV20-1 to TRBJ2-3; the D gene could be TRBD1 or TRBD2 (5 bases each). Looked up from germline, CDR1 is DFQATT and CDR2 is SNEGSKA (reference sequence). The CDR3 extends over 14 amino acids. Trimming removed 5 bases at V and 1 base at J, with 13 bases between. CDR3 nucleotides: TGCAGTGCTGAGGCAGGGCGGGGCACAGATACGCAGTATTTT. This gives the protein CSAEAGRGTDTQYF.

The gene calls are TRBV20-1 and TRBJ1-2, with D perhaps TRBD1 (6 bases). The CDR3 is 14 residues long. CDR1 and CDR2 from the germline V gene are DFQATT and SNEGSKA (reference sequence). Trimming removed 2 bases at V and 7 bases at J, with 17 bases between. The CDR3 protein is CSARFGQIDLGYTF. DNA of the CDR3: TGCAGTGCTAGATTCGGACAGATCGATCTTGGCTACACCTTC.

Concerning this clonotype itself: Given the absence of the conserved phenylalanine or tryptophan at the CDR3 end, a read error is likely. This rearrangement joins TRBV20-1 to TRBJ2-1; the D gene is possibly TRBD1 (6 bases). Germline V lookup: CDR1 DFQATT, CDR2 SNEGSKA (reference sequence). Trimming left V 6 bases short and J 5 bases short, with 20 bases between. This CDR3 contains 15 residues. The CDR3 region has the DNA TGCAGTGCAAGACCATACAGGGAAGCCAACAATGAGCAGTTCTTG. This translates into CSARPYREANNEQFL.

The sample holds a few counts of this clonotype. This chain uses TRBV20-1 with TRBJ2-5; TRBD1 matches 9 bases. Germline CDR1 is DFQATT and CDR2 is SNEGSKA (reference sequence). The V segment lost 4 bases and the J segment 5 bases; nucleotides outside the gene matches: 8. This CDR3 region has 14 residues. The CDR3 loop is CSAIYGTGTETQYF. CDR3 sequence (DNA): TGCAGTGCTATTTACGGGACAGGGACTGAGACCCAGTACTTC.

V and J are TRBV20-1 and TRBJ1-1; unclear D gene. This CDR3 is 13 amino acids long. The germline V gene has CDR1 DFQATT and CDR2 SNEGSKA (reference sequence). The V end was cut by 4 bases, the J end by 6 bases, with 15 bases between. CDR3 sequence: CSAITGREAEAFF. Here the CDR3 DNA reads TGCAGTGCTATTACCGGGAGAGAGGCTGAAGCTTTCTTT.

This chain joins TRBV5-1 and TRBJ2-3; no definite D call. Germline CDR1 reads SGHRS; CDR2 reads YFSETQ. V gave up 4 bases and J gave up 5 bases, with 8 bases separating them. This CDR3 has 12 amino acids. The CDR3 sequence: CASSINLDTQYF. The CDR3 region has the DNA TGCGCCAGCAGCATCAATTTAGATACGCAGTATTTT.

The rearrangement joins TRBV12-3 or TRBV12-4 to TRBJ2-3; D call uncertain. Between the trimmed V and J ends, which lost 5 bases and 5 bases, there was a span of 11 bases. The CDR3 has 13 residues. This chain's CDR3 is CASSGAWQDTQYF. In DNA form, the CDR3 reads TGTGCCAGCAGTGGCGCCTGGCAAGATACGCAGTATTTT.

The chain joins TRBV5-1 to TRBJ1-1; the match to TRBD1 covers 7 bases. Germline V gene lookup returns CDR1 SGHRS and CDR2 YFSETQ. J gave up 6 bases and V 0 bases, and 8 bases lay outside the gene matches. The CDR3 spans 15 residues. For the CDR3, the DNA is TGCGCCAGCAGCTTGGAAGGGGGCGCGGGGCCTGAAGCTTTCTTT. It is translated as CASSLEGGAGPEAFF. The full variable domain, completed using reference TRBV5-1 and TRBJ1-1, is KAGVTQTPRYLIKTRGQQVTLSCSPISGHRSVSWYQQTPGQGLQFLFEYFSETQRNKGNFPGRFSGRQFSNSRSEMNVSTLELGDSALYLCASSLEGGAGPEAFFGQGTRLTVV.

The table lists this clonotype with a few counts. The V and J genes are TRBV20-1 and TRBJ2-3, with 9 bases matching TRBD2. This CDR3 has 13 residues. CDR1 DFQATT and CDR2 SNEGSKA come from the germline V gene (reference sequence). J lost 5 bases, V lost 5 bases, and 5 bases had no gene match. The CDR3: CSADQTSGDTQYF. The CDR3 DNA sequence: TGCAGTGCTGACCAGACTAGCGGAGATACGCAGTATTTT.

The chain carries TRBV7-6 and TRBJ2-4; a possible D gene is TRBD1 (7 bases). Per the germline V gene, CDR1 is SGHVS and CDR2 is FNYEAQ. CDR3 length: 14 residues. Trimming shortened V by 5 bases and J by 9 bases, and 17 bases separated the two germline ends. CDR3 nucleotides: TGTGCCAGCAGCCTGGAGGGGGCCAGGGGCATTCAGTACTTC. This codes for CASSLEGARGIQYF. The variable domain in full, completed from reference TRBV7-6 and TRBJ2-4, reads GAGVSQSPRYKVTKRGQDVALRCDPISGHVSLYWYRQALGQGPEFLTYFNYEAQQDKSGLPNDRFSAERPEGSISTLTIQRTEQRDSAMYRCASSLEGARGIQYFGAGTRLSVL.

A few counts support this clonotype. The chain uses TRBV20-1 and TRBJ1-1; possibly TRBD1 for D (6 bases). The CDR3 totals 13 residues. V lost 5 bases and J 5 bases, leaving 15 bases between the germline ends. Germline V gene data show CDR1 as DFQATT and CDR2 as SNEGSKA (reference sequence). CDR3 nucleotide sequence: TGCAGTGCTGGAACAGGGAGGGAGACTGAAGCTTTCTTT. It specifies CSAGTGRETEAFF.

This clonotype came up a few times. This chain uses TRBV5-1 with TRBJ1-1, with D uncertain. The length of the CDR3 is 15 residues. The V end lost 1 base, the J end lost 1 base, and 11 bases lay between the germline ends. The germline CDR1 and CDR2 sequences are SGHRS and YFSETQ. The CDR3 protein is CASSLLQTSNTEAFF. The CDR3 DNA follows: TGCGCCAGCAGCTTGTTACAGACTTCGAACACTGAAGCTTTCTTT. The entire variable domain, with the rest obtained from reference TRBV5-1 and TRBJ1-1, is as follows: KAGVTQTPRYLIKTRGQQVTLSCSPISGHRSVSWYQQTPGQGLQFLFEYFSETQRNKGNFPGRFSGRQFSNSRSEMNVSTLELGDSALYLCASSLLQTSNTEAFFGQGTRLTVV.

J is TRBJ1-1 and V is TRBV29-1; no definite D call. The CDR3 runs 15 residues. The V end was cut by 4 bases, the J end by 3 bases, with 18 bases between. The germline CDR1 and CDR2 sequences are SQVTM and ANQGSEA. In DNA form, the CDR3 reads TGCAGCGTTGGAGGGCAGGTTTCTACTCACACTGAAGCTTTCTTT. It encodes CSVGGQVSTHTEAFF.

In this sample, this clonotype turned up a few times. DNA of the CDR3: TGCAGTGCTGGACAGGGGATGACTGAAGCTTTCTTT. The encoded protein is CSAGQGMTEAFF. The chain recombines TRBV20-1 with TRBJ1-1; 9 nucleotides match TRBD1. V was clipped by 5 bases and J by 5 bases; unmatched bases: 3. Germline loops: CDR1 DFQATT, CDR2 SNEGSKA (reference sequence). This CDR3 has 12 residues.

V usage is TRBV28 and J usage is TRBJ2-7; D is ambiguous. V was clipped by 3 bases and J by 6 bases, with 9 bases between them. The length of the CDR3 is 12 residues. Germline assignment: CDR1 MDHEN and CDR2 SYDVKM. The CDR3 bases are TGTGCCAGCAGTTTCATTAGGGCCGAGCAGTACTTC. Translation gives CASSFIRAEQYF.

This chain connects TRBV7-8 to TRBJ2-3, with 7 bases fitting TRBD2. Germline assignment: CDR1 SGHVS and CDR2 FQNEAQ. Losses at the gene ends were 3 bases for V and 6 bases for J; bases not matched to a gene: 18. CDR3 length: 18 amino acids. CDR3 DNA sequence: TGTGCCAGCAGCTTCCCTGGGGCGGGGGACCCTCGGTACGATACGCAGTATTTT. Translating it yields CASSFPGAGDPRYDTQYF.

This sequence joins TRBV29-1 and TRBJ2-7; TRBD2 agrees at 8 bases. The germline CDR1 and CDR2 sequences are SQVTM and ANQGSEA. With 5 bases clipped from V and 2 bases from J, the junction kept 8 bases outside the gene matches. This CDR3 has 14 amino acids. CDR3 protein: CSVPGRGGTYEQYF. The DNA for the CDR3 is TGCAGCGTTCCCGGGAGGGGAGGAACCTACGAGCAGTACTTC.

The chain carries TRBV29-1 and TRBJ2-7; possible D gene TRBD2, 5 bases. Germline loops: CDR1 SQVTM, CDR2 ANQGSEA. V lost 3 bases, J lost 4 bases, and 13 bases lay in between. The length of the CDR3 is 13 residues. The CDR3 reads CSVDGGGGYEQYF. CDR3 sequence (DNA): TGCAGCGTTGACGGCGGAGGAGGATACGAGCAGTACTTC.